The 15 T cell receptor beta chains below all came from one sample that was sequenced in a study of CD8 T cells in Susac syndrome. RNA totalling about 0.5 to 1 ug underwent reverse transcription with random hexamers. TCRdb reprocessed the immunoSEQ multiplex PCR reads with MiXCR, giving one entry per CDR3 protein. The sample includes about 200,000 distinct CDR3 sequences, just under 95% seen only once; the top ten take approximately 0.082%. Sequencing used CD4+ T cells from PBMCs. These receptors were taken from a human donor with multiple sclerosis.

The chain has TRBV20-1 and TRBJ1-5; no firm D call. CDR3 length: 12 amino acids. The V end lost 3 bases, the J end lost 5 bases, and 8 bases lay between the germline ends. Germline V gives CDR1 DFQATT, CDR2 SNEGSKA (reference sequence). The DNA of the CDR3 is TGCAGTGCTAGGGGAATGGATCAGCCCCAGCATTTT. Protein product: CSARGMDQPQHF.

V gene TRBV25-1 combines with J gene TRBJ2-5; a weak D match, TRBD1 (5 bases). The germline gives CDR1 MGHDK, CDR2 SYGVNS. Trimming took off 4 bases at V and 9 bases at J, with 12 bases between the two ends. The CDR3 has 12 residues. CDR3 sequence: CASSAPGLAQYF. The CDR3 DNA reads TGTGCCAGCAGTGCCCCAGGGTTGGCCCAGTACTTC.

The chain combines TRBV7-3 with TRBJ1-1, with D perhaps matching TRBD1 (6 bases). The length of the CDR3 is 13 residues. From germline, CDR1 is SGHTA and CDR2 FQGTGA. Trimming left V 2 bases short and J 6 bases short, with 10 bases between. CDR3 DNA: TGTGCCAGCAGCTTACGGGACACAGCTGAAGCTTTCTTT. This translates into CASSLRDTAEAFF.

The rearrangement joins TRBV29-1 to TRBJ1-1; 8 nucleotides align to TRBD1. Unmatched junction bases numbered 9, after V lost 2 bases and J lost 1 base. The V gene's germline CDR1 is SQVTM and CDR2 ANQGSEA. The CDR3 sequence is 16 residues long. CDR3 bases: TGCAGCGTTGAACAGGGGGCCAACAACCCGAACACTGAAGCTTTCTTT. It codes for CSVEQGANNPNTEAFF.

The rearrangement uses TRBV20-1 and TRBJ2-3, with 8 bases lining up with TRBD2. The J segment lost 1 base and the V segment lost 5 bases, leaving 5 bases of the junction unmatched. Per the germline V gene, CDR1 is DFQATT and CDR2 is SNEGSKA (reference sequence). The length of the CDR3 is 14 residues. CDR3 in amino acids: CSAPLGGGTDTQYF. The CDR3 DNA sequence: TGCAGTGCTCCTCTCGGGGGGGGCACAGATACGCAGTATTTT.

This clonotype was seen a single time. V gene TRBV9 combines with J gene TRBJ2-3; D unclear. The germline V gene encodes CDR1 SGDLS and CDR2 YYNGEE. The CDR3 is 16 amino acids. V was cut by 4 bases and J by 3 bases, with 18 bases left in between. CDR3: CASSPRSARLTDTQYF. The CDR3 DNA reads TGTGCCAGCAGCCCCCGATCCGCCAGGTTGACAGATACGCAGTATTTT.

The CDR3 is CASRRKGDQGTEAFF. CDR3 sequence (DNA): TGTGCCAGCAGGAGAAAAGGGGATCAGGGCACTGAAGCTTTCTTT. The chain uses TRBV6-6 and TRBJ1-1; a weak D match, TRBD1 (5 bases). Germline CDR1 MNHNY, CDR2 SVGAGI (reference sequence). The CDR3 runs 15 residues. V dropped 6 bases and J dropped 4 bases, with 18 bases sitting between them.

The chain is built from TRBV2 and TRBJ1-2, with 7 bases aligning to TRBD1. With V trimmed by 6 bases and J by 6 bases, 10 bases remained unmatched. Germline V CDR1 and CDR2: SNHLY, FYNNEI. CDR3 length: 14 amino acids. In DNA form, the CDR3 reads TGTGCCAGCAGGACCGCCGTACAGGGGAATGGCTACACCTTC. Protein: CASRTAVQGNGYTF.

This chain links TRBV9 with TRBJ2-5; TRBD2 is a possible D gene (5 bases). Germline assignment: CDR1 SGDLS and CDR2 YYNGEE. V was cut by 0 bases and J by 9 bases, with 12 bases left in between. CDR3 length equals 13 residues. The CDR3 DNA follows: TGTGCCAGCAGCGTAGAGGGAACCGGGGCCCAGTACTTC. Its protein is CASSVEGTGAQYF.

This sequence joins TRBV7-2 and TRBJ2-5; no clear D gene. CDR3 length: 14 amino acids. With 1 base removed from V and 2 bases from J, the gap between germline ends came to 8 bases. The germline V gene has CDR1 SGHTA and CDR2 FQGNSA. The chain's CDR3 is CASSLEYFQETQYF. The DNA for the CDR3 is TGTGCCAGCAGCTTAGAGTACTTTCAAGAGACCCAGTACTTC.

V usage is TRBV7-3 and J usage is TRBJ2-5; 7 bases fit TRBD1. Per germline, CDR1 SGHTA and CDR2 FQGTGA. The J segment lost 1 base and the V segment lost 0 bases, leaving 2 bases of the junction unmatched. The CDR3 has 15 residues. CDR3 region: CASSLTGQRQETQYF. The CDR3 DNA follows: TGTGCCAGCAGCTTAACGGGACAGCGCCAAGAGACCCAGTACTTC.

The chain employs TRBV11-2 and TRBJ2-3, with D hard to call. This CDR3 is built from 13 residues. Germline V gene sequence: CDR1 SGHAT, CDR2 FQNNGV. The V end was cut by 8 bases, the J end by 0 bases, with 9 bases between. CDR3 sequence: CASVGLSTDTQYF. CDR3 nucleotide sequence: TGTGCCAGCGTAGGGTTAAGCACAGATACGCAGTATTTT.

V gene TRBV7-3 combines with J gene TRBJ2-1, with D possibly matching TRBD2 (5 bases). The CDR3 is made up of 15 amino acids. CDR1 is SGHTA, CDR2 FQGTGA, per germline. V was shortened by 2 bases and J by 0 bases, with 8 bases between the two germline ends. For the CDR3, the DNA is TGTGCCAGCAGCTTAGGGAGTTTCTCCTACAATGAGCAGTTCTTC. Amino acids: CASSLGSFSYNEQFF.

The chain combines TRBV5-1 with TRBJ1-2; D is possibly TRBD1 (5 bases). Germline CDR1 reads SGHRS; CDR2 reads YFSETQ. This CDR3 region has 14 residues. V was pared by 9 bases and J by 0 bases, with 15 bases between. CDR3 protein: CATNRDASNYGYTF. As DNA, the CDR3 is TGCGCCACCAACCGGGACGCATCTAACTATGGCTACACCTTC.

In its sample, this clonotype was seen a few times. The chain has TRBV29-1 and TRBJ1-5; TRBD1 is a possible D gene (6 bases). There are 14 residues in the CDR3. V was cut by 6 bases and J by 3 bases, with 15 bases left in between. Germline V gene lookup returns CDR1 SQVTM and CDR2 ANQGSEA. CDR3 in amino acids: CSVATGAINQPQHF. CDR3 sequence (DNA): TGCAGCGTCGCAACGGGGGCGATCAATCAGCCCCAGCATTTT. The variable domain in full, completed from reference TRBV29-1 and TRBJ1-5, reads SAVISQKPSRDICQRGTSLTIQCQVDSQVTMMFWYRQQPGQSLTLIATANQGSEATYESGFVIDKFPISRPNLTFSTLTVSNMSPEDSSIYLCSVATGAINQPQHFGDGTRLSIL.